This T cell receptor beta chain was recovered during a study of T cells in Graves' hyperthyroidism and ophthalmopathy. There were TCR beta CDR3 regions amplified from RNA transcripts. Primed by the HTBI set, a first-round RT-PCR was run on the TCR CDR3. A single record per CDR3 protein comes from TCRdb applying MiXCR to the multiplex PCR reads. Found here are about 400,000 distinct CDR3 sequences, less than 20% of them singletons; the top ten hold about 14%. The CDR3 loop spans 11 amino acids. The V and J ends lost 5 bases and 7 bases respectively, with 11 bases between them. Per germline, CDR1 DFQATT and CDR2 SNEGSKA (reference sequence). Across 18 months, stable Graves' hyperthyroidism was marked by no progression to ophthalmopathy. Hyperthyroidism patients were newly diagnosed, had disease duration under 2 months, and were aged 18 to 65 years. General study results and limits: A model of 13 V-J features distinguished ophthalmopathy from stable hyperthyroidism. Blood also showed most of the thyroid clonotypes that were expanded above 0.001.

This clonotype was detected many times. Its target is unknown. Sequencing input: blood. This clonotype was obtained from a young woman with Graves' hyperthyroidism. V and J are TRBV20-1 and TRBJ1-2; tentative D call: TRBD1 (5 bases). The CDR3, as DNA: TGCAGTGCTGGAGGTACAGGTGGCTACACCTTC. Amino acid sequence: CSAGGTGGYTF.